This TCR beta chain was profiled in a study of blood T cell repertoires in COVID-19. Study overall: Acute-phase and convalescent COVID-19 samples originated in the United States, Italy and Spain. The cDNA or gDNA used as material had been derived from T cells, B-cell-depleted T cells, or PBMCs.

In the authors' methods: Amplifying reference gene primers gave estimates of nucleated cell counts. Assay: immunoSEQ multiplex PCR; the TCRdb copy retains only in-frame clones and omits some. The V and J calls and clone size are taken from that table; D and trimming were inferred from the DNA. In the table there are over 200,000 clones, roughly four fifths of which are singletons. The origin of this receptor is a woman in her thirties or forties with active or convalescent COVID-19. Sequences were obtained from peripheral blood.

CDR3 in DNA: TGCAGCGTTTCCGAAGACAGTACCTACGAGCAGTACTTC. Its translation is CSVSEDSTYEQYF. The rearrangement uses TRBV29-1 and TRBJ2-7, with a weak D call TRBD1 (5 bases). The V gene's germline CDR1 is SQVTM and CDR2 ANQGSEA. Trimming took off 5 bases at V and 2 bases at J, with 13 bases between the two ends. The CDR3 loop spans 13 amino acids.